This TCR beta chain emerged from a study of blood T cell repertoires in COVID-19. Study context: Sites in the United States, Italy and Spain provided acute and convalescent COVID-19 samples. PBMCs, B-cell-depleted T cells, or T cells were the source of the cDNA or gDNA that made up the material.

Original processing methods: It was from reference gene primer amplification that nucleated cell counts were estimated. TCRdb keeps only in-frame clones here, not all; method: immunoSEQ multiplex PCR. V, J and clone size derive from that table, while D and trimming were established from the DNA sequence. The sample includes 350,000 to 450,000 clones, around 91% of them seen just once. The junction had 4 bases not matched to a gene; V was cut back by 0 bases and J by 3 bases. The CDR3 covers 15 residues. Germline V gene sequence: CDR1 MNHEY, CDR2 SMNVEV (reference sequence). A Seattle source enrolled patients during active infection and followed them longitudinally.

V gene TRBV27 combines with J gene TRBJ1-1, with 7 positions matching TRBD1. Sequenced sample: peripheral blood. The TCR comes from a woman aged 40 to 50 with COVID-19, enrolled during active disease. The CDR3, as DNA: TGTGCCAGCAGTTTATCCGGGACAGTCCACACTGAAGCTTTCTTT. Encoded protein: CASSLSGTVHTEAFF.